These 9 T cell receptor beta chains were all obtained from the same sample, sequenced in a study of blood T cell repertoires in COVID-19. Produced via immunoSEQ multiplex PCR; TCRdb's table is partial and in-frame only. The sample consists of 220,000 or so clones, around 83% of them appearing once. The sequencing sample was made of peripheral blood. These receptors were obtained from a woman of 80 years or more with COVID-19, enrolled during active disease.

The chain uses TRBV6-6 and TRBJ2-2; unclear D gene. V lost 1 base and J lost 1, with 4 bases in between. Looked up from germline, CDR1 is MNHNY and CDR2 is SVGAGI (reference sequence). The CDR3 extends over 14 amino acids. The DNA for the CDR3 is TGTGCCAGCAGTTACTGGCAGAACACCGGGGAGCTGTTTTTT. This translates into CASSYWQNTGELFF.

The chain uses TRBV28 and TRBJ2-5, with D unclear. Germline loops: CDR1 MDHEN, CDR2 SYDVKM. CDR3 length equals 12 residues. V was trimmed by 2 bases and J by 4 bases, leaving 5 bases between them. CDR3 sequence reads: CASSLNGETQYF. The CDR3 DNA sequence: TGTGCCAGCAGTTTAAACGGAGAGACCCAGTACTTC.

About this clone: Sequence at one end of the junction differs from germline and may be a read error. Other nucleotide sequences in the sample specify the same CDR3. The chain recombines TRBV6-5 with TRBJ1-4; D remains ambiguous. The germline gives CDR1 MNHEY, CDR2 SVGAGI. CDR3 size: 13 residues. This CDR3 reads CASSYMEREKLFF. The CDR3 region has the DNA TGTGCCAGCAGTTACATGGAGAGGGAAAAATTGTTTTTT.

This clone was found a few times. This chain connects TRBV7-2 to TRBJ2-7; TRBD2 matches at 13 bases. The CDR3 contains 13 residues. Germline assignment: CDR1 SGHTA and CDR2 FQGNSA. Unmatched junction bases numbered 3, after V lost 4 bases and J lost 9 bases. The CDR3 reads CASSSGLAGWQYF. The DNA for the CDR3 is TGTGCCAGCAGCTCGGGACTAGCGGGATGGCAGTACTTC.

The V gene is TRBV5-1, the J gene TRBJ1-2; 7 bases align to TRBD1. CDR3 size: 14 residues. The trim removed 2 bases at V and 3 bases at J, leaving 4 bases unmatched. Germline V gene lookup returns CDR1 SGHRS and CDR2 YFSETQ. The CDR3 spells CASSFSTGDYGYTF. The CDR3 DNA follows: TGCGCCAGCAGCTTTTCCACAGGGGACTATGGCTACACCTTC.

The chain is built from TRBV6-6 and TRBJ2-7, with 7 bases lining up with TRBD1. Germline lookup yields CDR1 MNHNY and CDR2 SVGAGI (reference sequence). J lost 1 base, V lost 7 bases, and 10 bases had no gene match. The CDR3 totals 15 residues. This CDR3 reads CASTPRRQGSYEQYF. CDR3 sequence (DNA): TGTGCCAGCACCCCCCGGAGACAGGGTTCCTACGAGCAGTACTTC.

This CDR3 reads CASSRADRTTNEKLFF. The CDR3 region has the DNA TGCGCCAGCAGCCGTGCAGACAGGACAACTAATGAAAAACTGTTTTTT. The chain recombines TRBV4-1 with TRBJ1-4, with D tentatively TRBD1 (6 bases). This CDR3 spans 16 amino acids. V dropped 4 bases and J dropped 0 bases, with 12 bases sitting between them. CDR1 and CDR2 from the germline V gene are MGHRA and YSYEKL.

V and J are TRBV28 and TRBJ2-4; 10 nucleotides line up with TRBD1. This CDR3 is 19 amino acids long. In germline, CDR1 is MDHEN, CDR2 SYDVKM. Trimming removed 4 bases from V and 0 bases from J; junction bases left unmatched: 12. The CDR3 nucleotides read TGTGCCAGCAGTTGGCCCCCGGGGACAGGGGCCATAGCCAAAAACATTCAGTACTTC. It codes for CASSWPPGTGAIAKNIQYF.

The genes are TRBV27 and TRBJ1-1; TRBD1 agrees at 9 bases. The V and J ends lost 7 bases and 1 base, in that order; junction bases with no gene match: 10. Germline values: CDR1 MNHEY, CDR2 SMNVEV (reference sequence). This CDR3 region has 16 residues. DNA of the CDR3: TGTGCCAGCATCCCGGCCGGGACAGGGAAGAACACTGAAGCTTTCTTT. As protein: CASIPAGTGKNTEAFF.